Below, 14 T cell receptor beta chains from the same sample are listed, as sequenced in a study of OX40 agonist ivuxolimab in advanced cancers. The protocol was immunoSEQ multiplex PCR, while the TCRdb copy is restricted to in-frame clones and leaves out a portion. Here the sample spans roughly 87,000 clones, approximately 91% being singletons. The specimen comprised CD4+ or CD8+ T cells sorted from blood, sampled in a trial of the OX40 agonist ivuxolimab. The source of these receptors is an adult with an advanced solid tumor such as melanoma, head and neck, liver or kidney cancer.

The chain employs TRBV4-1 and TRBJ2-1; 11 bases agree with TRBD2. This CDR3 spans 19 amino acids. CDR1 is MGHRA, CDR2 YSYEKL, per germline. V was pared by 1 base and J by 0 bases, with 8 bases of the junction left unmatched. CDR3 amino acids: CASSQGTSGLSSSYNEQFF. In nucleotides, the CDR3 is TGCGCCAGCAGCCAAGGGACTAGCGGGCTGAGCAGCTCCTACAATGAGCAGTTCTTC.

CDR3: CASSLWTGLNTEAFF. CDR3 nucleotide sequence: TGTGCCAGCAGTTTATGGACGGGGCTCAACACTGAAGCTTTCTTT. The chain employs TRBV28 and TRBJ1-1, with D perhaps TRBD1 (5 bases). The CDR3 covers 15 residues. With 0 bases removed from V and 2 bases from J, the gap between germline ends came to 10 bases. CDR1 and CDR2 from the germline V gene are MDHEN and SYDVKM.

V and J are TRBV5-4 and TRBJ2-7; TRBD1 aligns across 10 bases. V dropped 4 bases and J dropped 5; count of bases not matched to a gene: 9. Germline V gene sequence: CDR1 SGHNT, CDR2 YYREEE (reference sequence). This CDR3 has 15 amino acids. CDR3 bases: TGTGCCAGCAGCGGGGCCGGGACAGGGGTCCACGAGCAGTACTTC. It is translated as CASSGAGTGVHEQYF.

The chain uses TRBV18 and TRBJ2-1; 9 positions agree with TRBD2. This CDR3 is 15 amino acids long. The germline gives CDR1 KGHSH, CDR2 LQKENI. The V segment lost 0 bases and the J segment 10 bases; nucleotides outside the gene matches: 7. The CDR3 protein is CASSPPMLAGREQFF. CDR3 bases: TGTGCCAGCTCACCACCGATGCTAGCGGGACGGGAGCAGTTCTTC.

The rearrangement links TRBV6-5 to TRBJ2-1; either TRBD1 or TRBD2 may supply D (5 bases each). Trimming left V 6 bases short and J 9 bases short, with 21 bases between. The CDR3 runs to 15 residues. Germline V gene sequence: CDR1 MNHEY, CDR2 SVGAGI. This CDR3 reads CASRDGGRVIVEQFF. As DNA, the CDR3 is TGTGCCAGCAGGGATGGGGGACGGGTAATAGTTGAGCAGTTCTTC.

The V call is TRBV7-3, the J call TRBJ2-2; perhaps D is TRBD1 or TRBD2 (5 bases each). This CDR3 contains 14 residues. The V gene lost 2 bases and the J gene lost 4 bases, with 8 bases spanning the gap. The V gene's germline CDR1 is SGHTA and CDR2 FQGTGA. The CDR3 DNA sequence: TGTGCCAGCAGCTTAGAGGGGCTCACCGGGGAGCTGTTTTTT. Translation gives CASSLEGLTGELFF.

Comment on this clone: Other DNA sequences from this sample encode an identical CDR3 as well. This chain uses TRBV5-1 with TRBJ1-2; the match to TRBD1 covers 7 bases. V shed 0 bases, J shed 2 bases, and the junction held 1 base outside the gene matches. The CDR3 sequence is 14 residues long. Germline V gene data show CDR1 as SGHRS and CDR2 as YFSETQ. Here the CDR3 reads CASSLGGQNYGYTF. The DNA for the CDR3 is TGCGCCAGCAGCTTGGGGGGACAGAACTATGGCTACACCTTC.

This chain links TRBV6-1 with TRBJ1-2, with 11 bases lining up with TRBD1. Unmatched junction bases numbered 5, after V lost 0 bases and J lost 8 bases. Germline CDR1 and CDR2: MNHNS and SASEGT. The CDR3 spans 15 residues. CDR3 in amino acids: CASSEAGQGAGGYTF. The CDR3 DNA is TGTGCCAGCAGTGAAGCCGGACAGGGGGCCGGGGGCTACACCTTC.

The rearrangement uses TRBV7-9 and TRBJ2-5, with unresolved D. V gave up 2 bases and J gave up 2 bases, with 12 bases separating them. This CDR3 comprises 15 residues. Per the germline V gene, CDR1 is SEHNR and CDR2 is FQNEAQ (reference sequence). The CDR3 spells CASSLITDGQETQYF. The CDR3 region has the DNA TGTGCCAGCAGCTTAATTACAGACGGGCAAGAGACCCAGTACTTC. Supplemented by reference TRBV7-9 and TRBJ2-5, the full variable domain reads DTGVSQNPRHKITKRGQNVTFRCDPISEHNRLYWYRQTLGQGPEFLTYFQNEAQLEKSRLLSDRFSAERPKGSFSTLEIQRTEQGDSAMYLCASSLITDGQETQYFGPGTRLLVL.

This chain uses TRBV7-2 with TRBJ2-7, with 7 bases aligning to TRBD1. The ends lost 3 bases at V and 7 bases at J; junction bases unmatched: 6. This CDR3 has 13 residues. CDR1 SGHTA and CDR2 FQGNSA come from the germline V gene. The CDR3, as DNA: TGTGCCAGCAGCTTGACAGGGTTTGGGGAGCAGTACTTC. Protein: CASSLTGFGEQYF.

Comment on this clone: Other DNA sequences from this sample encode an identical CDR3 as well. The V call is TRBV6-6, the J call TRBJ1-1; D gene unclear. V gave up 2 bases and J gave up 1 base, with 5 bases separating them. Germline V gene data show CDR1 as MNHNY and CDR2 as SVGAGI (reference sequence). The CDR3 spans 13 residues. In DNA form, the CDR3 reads TGTGCCAGCAGTTACACGGGGAACACTGAAGCTTTCTTT. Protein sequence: CASSYTGNTEAFF.

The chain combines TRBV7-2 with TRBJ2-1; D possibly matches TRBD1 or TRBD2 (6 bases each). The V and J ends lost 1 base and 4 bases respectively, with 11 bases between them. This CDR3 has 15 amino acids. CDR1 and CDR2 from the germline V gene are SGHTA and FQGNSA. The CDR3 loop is CASSLGWGAYNEQFF. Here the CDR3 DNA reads TGTGCCAGCAGCTTAGGGTGGGGGGCTTACAATGAGCAGTTCTTC.

CDR3 in DNA: TGTGCCAGCGCCCGGGACGGATTAGCTGAAGCTTTCTTT. It translates to CASARDGLAEAFF. The chain combines TRBV2 with TRBJ1-1; D perhaps matches TRBD1 (5 bases). Trimming removed 8 bases at V and 6 bases at J, with 16 bases between. Germline V gives CDR1 SNHLY, CDR2 FYNNEI. CDR3 length equals 13 residues.

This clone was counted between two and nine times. CDR3 protein: CASSLVPEPYYGYTF. DNA of the CDR3: TGTGCCAGCAGCTTAGTGCCGGAACCTTACTATGGCTACACCTTC. This chain joins TRBV7-8 and TRBJ1-2; D gene unclear. From germline, CDR1 is SGHVS and CDR2 FQNEAQ. The CDR3 is 15 amino acids. V dropped 1 base and J dropped 3 bases, with 12 bases sitting between them.